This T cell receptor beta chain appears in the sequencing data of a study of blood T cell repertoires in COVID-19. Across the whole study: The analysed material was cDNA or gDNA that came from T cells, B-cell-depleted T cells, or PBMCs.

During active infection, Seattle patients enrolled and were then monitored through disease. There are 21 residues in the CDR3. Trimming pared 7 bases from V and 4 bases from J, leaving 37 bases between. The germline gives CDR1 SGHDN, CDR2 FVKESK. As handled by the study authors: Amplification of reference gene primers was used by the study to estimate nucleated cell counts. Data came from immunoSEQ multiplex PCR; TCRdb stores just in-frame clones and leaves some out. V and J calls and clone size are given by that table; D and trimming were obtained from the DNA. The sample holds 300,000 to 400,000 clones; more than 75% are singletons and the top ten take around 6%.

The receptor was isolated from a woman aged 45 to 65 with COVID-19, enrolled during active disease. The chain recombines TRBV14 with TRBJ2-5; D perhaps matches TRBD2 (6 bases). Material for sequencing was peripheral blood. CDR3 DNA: TGTGCCAGCATTGAGGCCGAAAGGGACTTTAGGACGATACGGGGCGCAGAGACCCAGTACTTC. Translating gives CASIEAERDFRTIRGAETQYF.